The 15 T cell receptor beta chains reported below all come from one sample, sequenced in a study of blood T cell repertoires in COVID-19. The assay was immunoSEQ multiplex PCR, and TCRdb's table has in-frame clones only and misses some. The sample includes more than 100,000 clones, about nine tenths of them seen just once. Material: peripheral blood. Source of these receptors: a man aged 45-65 years with active COVID-19.

The rearrangement joins TRBV6-6 to TRBJ2-5; D call uncertain. CDR1 and CDR2 (germline): MNHNY, SVGAGI (reference sequence). The V end was cut by 6 bases, the J end by 4 bases, with 15 bases between. CDR3 length: 14 residues. CDR3 residues: CASRANVGVETQYF. In DNA, the CDR3 is TGTGCCAGCAGGGCGAACGTGGGCGTAGAGACCCAGTACTTC.

The gene calls are TRBV2 and TRBJ1-5; TRBD1 might be the D (5 bases). V was pared by 4 bases and J by 1 base, with 14 bases between. The CDR3 extends over 16 amino acids. From germline, CDR1 is SNHLY and CDR2 FYNNEI. The CDR3 bases are TGTGCCAGCAGTGGGATTTGGGGGGAAAGCAATCAGCCCCAGCATTTT. This gives the protein CASSGIWGESNQPQHF.

The chain employs TRBV12-3 or TRBV12-4 and TRBJ2-7; D is possibly TRBD2 (5 bases). The length of the CDR3 is 13 residues. Trimming left V 4 bases short and J 3 bases short, with 10 bases between. In DNA, the CDR3 is TGTGCCAGCAGTTCCCTGAGGGTCTACGAGCAGTACTTC. This gives the protein CASSSLRVYEQYF.

The chain uses TRBV7-9 and TRBJ2-4, with a possible D match to TRBD2 (5 bases). V gave up 3 bases and J gave up 6 bases, with 6 bases separating them. This CDR3 has 12 amino acids. The V gene's germline CDR1 is SEHNR and CDR2 FQNEAQ (reference sequence). Here the CDR3 reads CASSLAGNIQYF. CDR3 DNA sequence: TGTGCCAGCAGCTTGGCGGGAAACATTCAGTACTTC.

The V call is TRBV28, the J call TRBJ2-2, with a weak D call TRBD1 (5 bases). This CDR3 has 16 residues. V lost 1 base, J lost 3 bases, and 12 bases lay in between. Germline values: CDR1 MDHEN, CDR2 SYDVKM. The CDR3 sequence: CASSLSMAGHTGELFF. In DNA, the CDR3 is TGTGCCAGCAGTTTATCGATGGCAGGGCACACCGGGGAGCTGTTTTTT. Based on the CDR3 plus reference TRBV28 and TRBJ2-2, the full variable domain is DVKVTQSSRYLVKRTGEKVFLECVQDMDHENMFWYRQDPGLGLRLIYFSYDVKMKEKGDIPEGYSVSREKKERFSLILESASTNQTSMYLCASSLSMAGHTGELFFGEGSRLTVL.

The chain couples TRBV6-5 to TRBJ2-1; no firm D call. The V gene lost 9 bases and the J gene lost 7 bases, with 13 bases spanning the gap. This CDR3 is 12 amino acids long. From germline, CDR1 is MNHEY and CDR2 SVGAGI. DNA of the CDR3: TGTGCCAGTAATAACCCCGGGAATGAGCAGTTCTTC. It codes for CASNNPGNEQFF.

J is TRBJ2-1 and V is TRBV12-5, with TRBD2 matching 7 bases. The length of the CDR3 is 17 residues. Trimming at V came to 0 bases and at J to 3 bases, leaving 8 bases not matched to a gene. Germline V gives CDR1 LGHNT, CDR2 FRNRAP. The CDR3 is CASGLVRFLADYNEQFF. DNA for the CDR3: TGTGCTAGTGGTTTGGTACGTTTTCTAGCGGACTACAATGAGCAGTTCTTC.

V and J are TRBV7-2 and TRBJ2-7; D may be TRBD1 (7 bases). Germline CDR1 and CDR2: SGHTA and FQGNSA. The ends were cut back, 5 bases at V and 2 bases at J, with 19 bases in the middle. CDR3 length: 16 residues. Here the CDR3 reads CASSPTRRGPPYEQYF. The CDR3 DNA reads TGTGCCAGCAGCCCCACCCGGAGGGGGCCGCCCTACGAGCAGTACTTC.

The V gene is TRBV10-3, the J gene TRBJ2-7; possible D gene TRBD2, 5 bases. Trimming shortened V by 2 bases and J by 6 bases, and 8 bases separated the two germline ends. CDR3 length equals 12 residues. Germline V CDR1 and CDR2: ENHRY, SYGVKD. CDR3 region: CAISEGGGEQYF. The CDR3 coding sequence is TGTGCCATCAGTGAGGGAGGCGGCGAGCAGTACTTC.

This clone occurred a few times. The chain links TRBV2 to TRBJ1-2, with unresolved D. The length of the CDR3 is 13 residues. Germline loops: CDR1 SNHLY, CDR2 FYNNEI. V was shortened by 4 bases and J by 2 bases, with 8 bases between the two germline ends. CDR3 in amino acids: CASSVTVNYGYTF. Here the CDR3 DNA reads TGTGCCAGCAGTGTAACGGTCAACTATGGCTACACCTTC.

V usage is TRBV27 and J usage is TRBJ1-2; perhaps TRBD1 as D (5 bases). Per the germline V gene, CDR1 is MNHEY and CDR2 is SMNVEV (reference sequence). The CDR3 contains 17 residues. The germline V and J ends were trimmed by 2 bases and 0 bases, with 16 bases remaining between them. The CDR3 sequence: CASSLIGEGLANYGYTF. The CDR3 DNA is TGTGCCAGCAGTTTAATCGGGGAGGGGTTAGCTAACTATGGCTACACCTTC.

This clone was recorded only once. The J gene is TRBJ1-5, the V gene TRBV7-9; D unresolved. Per the germline V gene, CDR1 is SEHNR and CDR2 is FQNEAQ (reference sequence). Trimming took 1 base from V and 0 from J, leaving 16 bases between them. CDR3 length equals 18 residues. As DNA, the CDR3 is TGTGCCAGCAGCTTAGGGAGAGGAGGGTCAGGTAGCAATCAGCCCCAGCATTTT. Its translation: CASSLGRGGSGSNQPQHF.

The CDR3 region is CASSRSSGNTIYF. As DNA, the CDR3 is TGTGCCAGCAGTAGGAGCTCTGGAAACACCATATATTTT. The chain employs TRBV6-1 and TRBJ1-3; D call uncertain. This CDR3 spans 13 amino acids. Per the germline V gene, CDR1 is MNHNS and CDR2 is SASEGT. Trimming stripped 5 bases from V and 0 bases from J, with 5 bases between.

This clone is a singleton in its sample. Other DNA sequences within the sample encode an identical CDR3. J is TRBJ2-2 and V is TRBV19; 11 nucleotides align to TRBD1. Germline CDR1 and CDR2: LNHDA and SQIVND (reference sequence). This CDR3 is 16 amino acids long. V lost 4 bases, J lost 4 bases, and 5 bases stayed unmatched. CDR3 sequence (DNA): TGTGCCAGTAGTAGAGGACAGGGGGCAGGCACCGGGGAGCTGTTTTTT. It translates to CASSRGQGAGTGELFF. Supplemented by reference TRBV19 and TRBJ2-2, the full variable domain reads DGGITQSPKYLFRKEGQNVTLSCEQNLNHDAMYWYRQDPGQGLRLIYYSQIVNDFQKGDIAEGYSVSREKKESFPLTVTSAQKNPTAFYLCASSRGQGAGTGELFFGEGSRLTVL.

J is TRBJ2-1 and V is TRBV5-1; 11 bases line up with TRBD1. Germline values: CDR1 SGHRS, CDR2 YFSETQ. After removal of 0 bases from V and 8 bases from J, the junction contained 10 bases not matched to a gene. The CDR3 has 17 amino acids. Written as DNA, the CDR3 is TGCGCCAGCAGCTTGGCCCCGAGGACAGGGGGCTTGGATGAGCAGTTCTTC. Encoded protein: CASSLAPRTGGLDEQFF. Together with reference TRBV5-1 and TRBJ2-1, the CDR3 gives the full variable domain: KAGVTQTPRYLIKTRGQQVTLSCSPISGHRSVSWYQQTPGQGLQFLFEYFSETQRNKGNFPGRFSGRQFSNSRSEMNVSTLELGDSALYLCASSLAPRTGGLDEQFFGPGTRLTVL.